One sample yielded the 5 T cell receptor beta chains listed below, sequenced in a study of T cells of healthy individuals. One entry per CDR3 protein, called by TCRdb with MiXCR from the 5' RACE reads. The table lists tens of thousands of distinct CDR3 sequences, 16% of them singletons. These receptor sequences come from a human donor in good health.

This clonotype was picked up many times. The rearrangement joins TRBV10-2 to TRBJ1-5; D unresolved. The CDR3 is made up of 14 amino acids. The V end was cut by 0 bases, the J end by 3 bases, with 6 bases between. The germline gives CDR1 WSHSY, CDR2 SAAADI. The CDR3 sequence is CASSESGVNQPQHF. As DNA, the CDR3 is TGCGCCAGCAGTGAGTCGGGAGTCAATCAGCCCCAGCATTTT.

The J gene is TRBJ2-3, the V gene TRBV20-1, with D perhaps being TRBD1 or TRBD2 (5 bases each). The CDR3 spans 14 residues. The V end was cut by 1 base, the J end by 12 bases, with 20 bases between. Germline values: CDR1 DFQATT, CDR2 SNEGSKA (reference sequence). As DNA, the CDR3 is TGCAGTGCTAGAGCCGGGACCCAGTCGGTGGGTCAGTATTTT. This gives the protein CSARAGTQSVGQYF.

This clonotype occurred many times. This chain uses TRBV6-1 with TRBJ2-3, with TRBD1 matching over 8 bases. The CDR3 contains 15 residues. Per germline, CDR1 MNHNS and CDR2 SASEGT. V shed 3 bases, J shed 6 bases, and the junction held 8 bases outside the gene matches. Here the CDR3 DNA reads TGTGCCAGCAGTGAGAGACAGGGGATGAGCGATACGCAGTATTTT. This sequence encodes CASSERQGMSDTQYF.

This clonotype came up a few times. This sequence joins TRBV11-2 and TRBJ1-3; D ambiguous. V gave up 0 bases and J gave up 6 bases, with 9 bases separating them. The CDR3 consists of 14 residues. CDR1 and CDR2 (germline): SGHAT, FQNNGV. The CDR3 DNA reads TGTGCCAGCAGCTTAGAGCTGGGTCAAAACACCATATATTTT. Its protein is CASSLELGQNTIYF.

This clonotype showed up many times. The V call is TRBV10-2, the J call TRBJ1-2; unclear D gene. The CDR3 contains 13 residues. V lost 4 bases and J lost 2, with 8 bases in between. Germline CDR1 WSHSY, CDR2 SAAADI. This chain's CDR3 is CASSVTANYGYTF. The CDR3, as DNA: TGCGCCAGCAGTGTTACAGCCAACTATGGCTACACCTTC.